This TCR beta chain came from a study of T cells in Graves' hyperthyroidism and ophthalmopathy. RNA transcripts yielded amplified TCR beta CDR3 regions. RT-PCR in the first round (using the HTBI primer set) targeted the TCR CDR3. TCRdb re-called the multiplex PCR reads through MiXCR, storing one row per CDR3 protein. The sample records around 600,000 distinct CDR3 sequences, roughly 45% being singletons. The study excluded patients with uncontrolled infection, other autoimmune disease, pregnancy or lactation. Study results and caveats: A median approximately 6.8 months before onset, the model predicted ophthalmopathy. Appearing also in blood were most of the thyroid clonotypes expanded above 0.001.

The CDR3 has 13 residues. Germline CDR1 reads MNHEY; CDR2 reads SVGAGI. Trimming took 5 bases from V and 7 from J, leaving 15 bases between them. Comments on this clonotype: Its cognate antigen is unknown.

The clonotype comes from an adult man with Graves' disease, either hyperthyroidism or ophthalmopathy (not recorded which). The gene calls are TRBV6-5 and TRBJ2-7; either TRBD1 or TRBD2 may supply D (5 bases each). Material: peripheral blood or thyroid tissue (not recorded which). The CDR3 bases are TGTGCCAGCAGTCCTTCCGGGACCGGGGAGCAGTACTTC. Its protein product is CASSPSGTGEQYF.